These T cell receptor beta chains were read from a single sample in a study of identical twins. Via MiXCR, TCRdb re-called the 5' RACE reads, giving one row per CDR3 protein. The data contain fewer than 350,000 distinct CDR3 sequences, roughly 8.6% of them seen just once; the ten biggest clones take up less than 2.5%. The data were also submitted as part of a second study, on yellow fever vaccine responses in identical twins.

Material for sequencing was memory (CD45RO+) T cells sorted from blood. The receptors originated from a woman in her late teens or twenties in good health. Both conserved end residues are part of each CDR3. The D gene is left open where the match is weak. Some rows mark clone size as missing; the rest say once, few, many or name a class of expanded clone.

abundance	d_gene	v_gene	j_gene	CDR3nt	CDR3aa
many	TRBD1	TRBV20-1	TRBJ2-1	TGCAGTAAGAACAGGGGCCCCTCCTACAATGAGCAGTTCTTC	CSKNRGPSYNEQFF
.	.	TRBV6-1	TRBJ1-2	TGTGCCTTAATGACAGTCCCTGAAAGCTATGGCTACACCTTC	CALMTVPESYGYTF
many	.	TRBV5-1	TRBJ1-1	TGCGCCAGCAGCTTGACTGGGGTCGTCACTGAAGCTTTCTTT	CASSLTGVVTEAFF
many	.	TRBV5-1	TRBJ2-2	TGCGCCAGCAGCCCCAGACTGGGCAACACCGGGGAGCTGTTTTTT	CASSPRLGNTGELFF
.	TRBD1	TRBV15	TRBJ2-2	TGTGCCACCAGCAGAGTTGGGCAGGGGGCCACCGGGGAGCTGTTTTTT	CATSRVGQGATGELFF
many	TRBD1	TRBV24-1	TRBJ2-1	TGTGCCACCAGCGGGACAGTAGGCAATGAGCAGTTCTTC	CATSGTVGNEQFF
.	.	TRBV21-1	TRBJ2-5	TGTGCCAGCAGCAAGAAGACCCAGTACTTC	CASSKKTQYF
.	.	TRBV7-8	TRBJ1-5	TGTGCCAGCAGCTTAACGCCCGGCGTATATAGCAATCAGCCCCAGCATTTT	CASSLTPGVYSNQPQHF
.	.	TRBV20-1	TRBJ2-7	TGCAGTGCTAGGGGGGTAGTCCCCTACGAGCAGTACTTC	CSARGVVPYEQYF
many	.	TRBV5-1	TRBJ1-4	TGCGCCAGCAGCTTGCGTCCAGAAACGAATGAAAAACTGTTTTTT	CASSLRPETNEKLFF
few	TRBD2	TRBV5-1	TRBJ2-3	TGCGCCAGCAGCGTTAGCGGGGGGCCCACAGATACGCAGTATTTT	CASSVSGGPTDTQYF
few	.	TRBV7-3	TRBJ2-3	TGTGCCAGCAGCTTAAGGCCAGCGGGCACAGATACGCAGTATTTT	CASSLRPAGTDTQYF
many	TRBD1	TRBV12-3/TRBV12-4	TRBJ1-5	TGTGCCAGCAGCCGACAGGGAGGGAGACAGCCCCAGCATTTT	CASSRQGGRQPQHF
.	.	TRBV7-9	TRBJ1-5	TGTGCCAGCAGCTTACTCCAAGATCAGCCCCAGCATTTT	CASSLLQDQPQHF
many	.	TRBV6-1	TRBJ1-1	TGTGCCAGCTCTGGACAGCCGAACACTGAAGCTTTCTTT	CASSGQPNTEAFF